The 23 T cell receptor beta chains reported below all come from one sample, sequenced in a study of CD8+ T cells in alopecia areata. RNA extraction and reverse transcription yielded cDNA as sequencing template. TCRdb keeps only in-frame clones here, not all; method: immunoSEQ multiplex PCR. The data show around 140,000 clones, with more than 45% seen just once and 6% to 7% held by the top ten. Sample: CD4+ T cells sorted from blood. The origin of the receptors is a human donor with alopecia areata.

The rearrangement joins TRBV6-5 to TRBJ2-2; no firm D call. V was pared by 6 bases and J by 10 bases, with 12 bases between. The CDR3 totals 12 residues. Germline CDR1 reads MNHEY; CDR2 reads SVGAGI. The DNA for the CDR3 is TGTGCCAGCAGCCGTACCCTGGTGGAGCTGTTTTTT. Its protein is CASSRTLVELFF.

This clone has a single count. V usage is TRBV9 and J usage is TRBJ2-7; no firm D call. CDR1 SGDLS and CDR2 YYNGEE come from the germline V gene. The CDR3 totals 15 residues. Trimming took 2 bases from V and 0 from J, leaving 12 bases between them. In nucleotides, the CDR3 is TGTGCCAGCAGCGTGAGTAGTACCAGCTCCTACGAGCAGTACTTC. This gives the protein CASSVSSTSSYEQYF. Complete variable domain (other parts from reference TRBV9 and TRBJ2-7): DSGVTQTPKHLITATGQRVTLRCSPRSGDLSVYWYQQSLDQGLQFLIQYYNGEERAKGNILERFSAQQFPDLHSELNLSSLELGDSALYFCASSVSSTSSYEQYFGPGTRLTVT.

The chain recombines TRBV20-1 with TRBJ2-1; D might be TRBD2 (6 bases). The V and J ends lost 7 bases and 8 bases respectively, with 12 bases between them. CDR3 length: 11 amino acids. Germline V gives CDR1 DFQATT, CDR2 SNEGSKA (reference sequence). The CDR3 sequence is CSGLSGHEQFF. CDR3 DNA sequence: TGCAGTGGACTAAGCGGGCATGAGCAGTTCTTC.

The table lists this clone with a few counts. The V call is TRBV2, the J call TRBJ1-2; TRBD1 is a possible D gene (5 bases). The CDR3 contains 13 residues. CDR1 and CDR2 (germline): SNHLY, FYNNEI. V was clipped by 5 bases and J by 4 bases, with 11 bases between them. The CDR3 coding sequence is TGTGCCAGCAGTCCTACAGGACCCTATGGCTACACCTTC. This codes for CASSPTGPYGYTF.

The chain recombines TRBV7-9 with TRBJ2-1, with no clear D. With 0 bases removed from V and 4 bases from J, the gap between germline ends came to 4 bases. Germline-derived CDR1 and CDR2 are SEHNR and FQNEAQ (reference sequence). The length of the CDR3 is 13 residues. CDR3 in amino acids: CASSLARYNEQFF. In DNA, the CDR3 is TGTGCCAGCAGCTTAGCTAGGTACAATGAGCAGTTCTTC.

At least ten counts were recorded for this clone. The chain uses TRBV28 and TRBJ2-5; D gene unclear. Germline assignment: CDR1 MDHEN and CDR2 SYDVKM. The length of the CDR3 is 13 residues. V was cut by 3 bases and J by 4 bases, with 9 bases left in between. The CDR3 region is CASSFPSLETQYF. In nucleotides, the CDR3 is TGTGCCAGCAGTTTCCCCAGTCTAGAGACCCAGTACTTC.

The CDR3 DNA reads as TGTGCCAGCAGACCCTCAGAAGGCAGGGAAGAGACCCAGTACTTC. Its protein product is CASRPSEGREETQYF. The chain is built from TRBV6-6 and TRBJ2-5, with a weak D call TRBD1 (5 bases). This CDR3 is built from 15 residues. Germline V gene lookup returns CDR1 MNHNY and CDR2 SVGAGI (reference sequence). The V gene lost 6 bases and the J gene lost 3 bases, with 17 bases spanning the gap.

The chain couples TRBV5-1 to TRBJ2-5; 7 bases match TRBD1. Germline-derived CDR1 and CDR2 are SGHRS and YFSETQ. This CDR3 is built from 14 residues. The V and J ends lost 0 bases and 4 bases, in that order; junction bases with no gene match: 3. Here the CDR3 DNA reads TGCGCCAGCAGCTTGGGGGCAGGGGGAGAGACCCAGTACTTC. As protein: CASSLGAGGETQYF. Together with reference TRBV5-1 and TRBJ2-5, the CDR3 gives the full variable domain: KAGVTQTPRYLIKTRGQQVTLSCSPISGHRSVSWYQQTPGQGLQFLFEYFSETQRNKGNFPGRFSGRQFSNSRSEMNVSTLELGDSALYLCASSLGAGGETQYFGPGTRLLVL.

This clone has more than one count but fewer than ten. This chain uses TRBV5-6 with TRBJ2-1; TRBD2 matches 7 bases. This CDR3 has 14 residues. CDR1 SGHDT and CDR2 YYEEEE come from the germline V gene. V was pared by 2 bases and J by 10 bases, with 9 bases of the junction left unmatched. The CDR3 DNA reads TGTGCCAGCAGCTTAGCGGGGCGGGGCAAGGAGCAGTTCTTC. It is translated as CASSLAGRGKEQFF.

The chain employs TRBV29-1 and TRBJ2-5; a weak D match, TRBD2 (5 bases). Germline CDR1 is SQVTM and CDR2 is ANQGSEA. Trimming left V 6 bases short and J 7 bases short, with 24 bases between. The CDR3 totals 15 residues. CDR3 loop: CSVETERRRWGTQYF. CDR3 nucleotides: TGCAGCGTCGAAACTGAAAGGAGGCGGTGGGGGACCCAGTACTTC. Drawing the rest from reference TRBV29-1 and TRBJ2-5, the complete variable domain is SAVISQKPSRDICQRGTSLTIQCQVDSQVTMMFWYRQQPGQSLTLIATANQGSEATYESGFVIDKFPISRPNLTFSTLTVSNMSPEDSSIYLCSVETERRRWGTQYFGPGTRLLVL.

The chain is built from TRBV29-1 and TRBJ1-5; no reliable D call. The CDR3 totals 13 residues. V lost 7 bases and J 0 bases, leaving 10 bases between the germline ends. Germline V gene lookup returns CDR1 SQVTM and CDR2 ANQGSEA. In DNA form, the CDR3 reads TGCAGCGCGGCGGAGTATAGCAATCAGCCCCAGCATTTT. Amino acid sequence: CSAAEYSNQPQHF.

The chain links TRBV28 to TRBJ2-7; D possibly corresponds to TRBD1 (5 bases). CDR3 length: 15 amino acids. Germline V gene sequence: CDR1 MDHEN, CDR2 SYDVKM. Trimming took off 2 bases at V and 0 bases at J, with 11 bases between the two ends. CDR3 DNA sequence: TGTGCCAGCAGTTTAGGGGCCCCGTACTCCTACGAGCAGTACTTC. Translating it yields CASSLGAPYSYEQYF. Full variable domain (missing parts from reference TRBV28 and TRBJ2-7): DVKVTQSSRYLVKRTGEKVFLECVQDMDHENMFWYRQDPGLGLRLIYFSYDVKMKEKGDIPEGYSVSREKKERFSLILESASTNQTSMYLCASSLGAPYSYEQYFGPGTRLTVT.

This clone appeared a single time. This rearrangement joins TRBV29-1 to TRBJ2-3, with no clear D. The germline CDR1 and CDR2 sequences are SQVTM and ANQGSEA. The V gene lost 3 bases and the J gene lost 4 bases, with 14 bases spanning the gap. This CDR3 spans 14 amino acids. The CDR3 DNA reads TGCAGCGTTGAGAGCCCGACCGGGCCAGATACGCAGTATTTT. Protein: CSVESPTGPDTQYF.

In its sample, this clone was seen a few times. V usage is TRBV29-1 and J usage is TRBJ2-5; 7 bases align to TRBD1. Trimming at V came to 6 bases and at J to 5 bases, leaving 9 bases not matched to a gene. CDR1 is SQVTM and CDR2 is ANQGSEA in the germline V gene. The CDR3 length is 13 residues. The CDR3 DNA follows: TGCAGCGTGGAAAGACAGGGTCGGGAGACCCAGTACTTC. Translated, it gives CSVERQGRETQYF.

This chain connects TRBV5-1 to TRBJ2-3; 8 bases map to TRBD2. The CDR3 extends over 16 amino acids. V lost 2 bases to trimming and J lost 1 base; unmatched junction nucleotides: 6. The germline gives CDR1 SGHRS, CDR2 YFSETQ. DNA of the CDR3: TGCGCCAGCAGCTTAGCGGGAGTGGGTCGCACAGATACGCAGTATTTT. It translates to CASSLAGVGRTDTQYF.

In its sample, this clone was seen a few times. The chain is built from TRBV25-1 and TRBJ2-1; 9 bases are a match to TRBD2. After removal of 3 bases from V and 7 bases from J, the junction contained 7 bases not matched to a gene. CDR3 length: 15 residues. Germline loops: CDR1 MGHDK, CDR2 SYGVNS. The CDR3: CASSDGAGGPNEQFF. The CDR3 DNA reads TGTGCCAGCAGTGATGGCGCGGGAGGGCCGAATGAGCAGTTCTTC. The whole variable domain, filled in from reference TRBV25-1 and TRBJ2-1, reads EADIYQTPRYLVIGTGKKITLECSQTMGHDKMYWYQQDPGMELHLIHYSYGVNSTEKGDLSSESTVSRIRTEHFPLTLESARPSHTSQYLCASSDGAGGPNEQFFGPGTRLTVL.

The chain carries TRBV9 and TRBJ1-3, with D perhaps matching TRBD1 (5 bases). This CDR3 comprises 13 residues. CDR1 is SGDLS and CDR2 is YYNGEE in the germline V gene. V was trimmed by 0 bases and J by 4 bases, leaving 5 bases between them. The CDR3 protein is CASSVAGGNTIYF. The CDR3 nucleotides are TGTGCCAGCAGCGTAGCAGGGGGAAACACCATATATTTT.

This clone is a singleton in its sample. The rearrangement joins TRBV28 to TRBJ2-7, with a weak D call TRBD2 (6 bases). In germline, CDR1 is MDHEN, CDR2 SYDVKM. V was trimmed by 8 bases and J by 3 bases, leaving 17 bases between them. This CDR3 is built from 14 residues. The CDR3 DNA sequence: TGTGCCAGCGCCAAAGGAGGGAACCGCTACGAGCAGTACTTC. Its protein is CASAKGGNRYEQYF.

V usage is TRBV5-4 and J usage is TRBJ2-2, with TRBD1 matching over 9 bases. This CDR3 contains 15 residues. Germline values: CDR1 SGHNT, CDR2 YYREEE (reference sequence). J gave up 5 bases and V 4 bases, and 6 bases lay outside the gene matches. The CDR3 DNA reads as TGTGCCAGCAGCCACACGGGACAGGGAACCGGGGAGCTGTTTTTT. Its protein product is CASSHTGQGTGELFF.

This clone has a handful of counts. The J gene is TRBJ2-7, the V gene TRBV29-1; D not certain. CDR3 length equals 12 residues. Germline V gives CDR1 SQVTM, CDR2 ANQGSEA. V was cut by 4 bases and J by 0 bases, with 7 bases left in between. The CDR3 loop reads CSVVGISYEQYF. Written as DNA, the CDR3 is TGCAGCGTTGTTGGGATCTCCTACGAGCAGTACTTC.

This clone has more than one count but fewer than ten. This chain uses TRBV2 with TRBJ2-3; no clear D. Germline assignment: CDR1 SNHLY and CDR2 FYNNEI. The CDR3 runs to 11 residues. V was clipped by 8 bases and J by 6 bases, with 9 bases between them. The DNA of the CDR3 is TGTGCCAGCGATCAATCCGATACGCAGTATTTT. Translating gives CASDQSDTQYF. Full variable domain (rest looked up from reference TRBV2 and TRBJ2-3): EPEVTQTPSHQVTQMGQEVILRCVPISNHLYFYWYRQILGQKVEFLVSFYNNEISEKSEIFDDQFSVERPDGSNFTLKIRSTKLEDSAMYFCASDQSDTQYFGPGTRLTVL.

The chain uses TRBV28 and TRBJ2-4, with 8 positions matching TRBD2. Germline V gene sequence: CDR1 MDHEN, CDR2 SYDVKM. J gave up 1 base and V 10 bases, and 9 bases lay outside the gene matches. The CDR3 loop spans 15 amino acids. The CDR3 protein is CATGGDIGAKNIQYF. The CDR3 DNA sequence: TGTGCCACGGGAGGGGACATCGGGGCCAAAAACATTCAGTACTTC.

The rearrangement joins TRBV4-2 to TRBJ1-2; weak D call: TRBD1 (6 bases). The V gene's germline CDR1 is LGHNA and CDR2 YNFKEQ. CDR3 size: 15 residues. The germline V and J ends were trimmed by 0 bases and 5 bases, with 13 bases remaining between them. CDR3 region: CASSQEGGREYGYTF. The CDR3 nucleotides read TGTGCCAGCAGCCAAGAGGGGGGCAGGGAATATGGCTACACCTTC.